The 26 T cell receptor beta chains reported below all come from one sample, sequenced in a study of tumor-infiltrating lymphocytes in primary liver carcinoma. Unsorted bulk tissue of about 20-30 mg yielded co-extracted RNA and DNA. From approximately 530 ng of total RNA, TCR beta-specific cDNA was reverse-transcribed using a constant-region primer. It was through three nested multiplex PCR rounds of slightly modified ARM-PCR that TCR beta libraries arose. For 10 cycles apiece, the opening two PCR rounds ran with TRBV1-TRBV30 forward primers and a C-beta reverse primer. TCRdb reprocessed the multiplex PCR reads via MiXCR and lists one record per CDR3 protein. The data contain approximately 79,000 distinct CDR3 sequences, over 60% of them seen just once; the ten biggest clones take up 25% to 35%. The sequenced material came from liver tumor tissue from sampling region 4. Described subset: tumor region T4, right-lateral pole. These receptors all come from a man between 40 and 49 years old with primary liver carcinoma and hepatitis B virus infection.

On this clonotype itself: Germline and junction disagree at one end, which may indicate a read error. The rearrangement uses TRBV5-1 and TRBJ2-3; D is possibly TRBD2 (5 bases). In germline, CDR1 is SGHRS, CDR2 YFSETQ. The CDR3 totals 15 residues. CDR3 DNA sequence: TGCTCCAGCAGCTTGGCGCCAGCGGCTACAGATACGCAGTATTTT. Amino acid sequence: CSSSLAPAATDTQYF.

A note on this clonotype: Germline is not matched at one junction end, which may reflect a read error. The chain couples TRBV24-1 to TRBJ2-2; possible D gene TRBD2, 5 bases. CDR1 is KGHDR and CDR2 is SFDVKD in the germline V gene. The CDR3 runs to 14 residues. The DNA of the CDR3 is TGTGCCATCAGTGATACTAGAAGTAGAGGGGAGCTGTTTTTT. Translated, it gives CAISDTRSRGELFF.

This sequence joins TRBV11-2 and TRBJ2-5; the D call may be TRBD1 or TRBD2 (5 bases each). V lost 4 bases and J 2 bases, leaving 20 bases between the germline ends. The CDR3 has 17 residues. Germline V gene sequence: CDR1 SGHAT, CDR2 FQNNGV. CDR3 region: CASSSVSGGSWQETQYF. The DNA of the CDR3 is TGTGCCAGCAGCTCAGTCAGTGGGGGTAGTTGGCAAGAGACCCAGTACTTC.

The chain joins TRBV9 to TRBJ2-3; perhaps TRBD1 as D (6 bases). Per the germline V gene, CDR1 is SGDLS and CDR2 is YYNGEE. This CDR3 is 13 amino acids long. V lost 5 bases, J lost 5 bases, and 12 bases lay in between. The CDR3 protein is CASRSLGGDTQYF. In nucleotides, the CDR3 is TGTGCCAGCAGATCCCTAGGGGGAGATACGCAGTATTTT.

Details on this clonotype: In this CDR3 the conserved last residue, phenylalanine or tryptophan, is missing, so a read error is likely. The V call is TRBV7-8, the J call TRBJ2-7, with 9 positions matching TRBD2. Germline lookup yields CDR1 SGHVS and CDR2 FQNEAQ. This CDR3 comprises 16 residues. With V trimmed by 4 bases and J by 0 bases, 7 bases remained unmatched. CDR3 amino acids: CASSSIAGATSYEQYL. Written as DNA, the CDR3 is TGTGCCAGCAGCTCCATAGCGGGAGCGACCTCCTACGAGCAGTACCTC.

In the case of this clonotype: Since no conserved phenylalanine or tryptophan closes the CDR3, a read error is the likely cause. The chain employs TRBV19 and TRBJ2-1; the match to TRBD2 covers 7 bases. The germline CDR1 and CDR2 sequences are LNHDA and SQIVND (reference sequence). The ends lost 7 bases at V and 12 bases at J; junction bases unmatched: 12. The CDR3 has 13 amino acids. This chain's CDR3 is CASTMRTSNRQFL. CDR3 DNA sequence: TGTGCCAGTACTATGAGGACTAGTAATCGGCAGTTCCTC.

As concerns this clonotype: One end of the junction varies from germline; a read error may be responsible. The chain couples TRBV10-1 to TRBJ2-2, with TRBD2 as a possible D gene (6 bases). Germline CDR1 is WNHNN and CDR2 is SYGVQD (reference sequence). This CDR3 region has 16 residues. The CDR3 DNA reads as TGCGCCAGCAGTCTAGGGATGAGCGGTCACACCGGGGGGCTGTTTTTT. Protein product: CASSLGMSGHTGGLFF.

This clonotype was seen more than once but under ten times. This may be a read error, as it is one base from a much larger clone. The V call is TRBV24-1, the J call TRBJ1-2; possibly TRBD1 for D (6 bases). This CDR3 region has 18 residues. Germline V gene data show CDR1 as KGHDR and CDR2 as SFDVKD. V shed 3 bases and J shed 3 bases, with 22 bases lying between them. CDR3 region: CATSDTGPRTAEDYGYTF. In nucleotides, the CDR3 is TGTGCCACCAGTGATACAGGCCCCCGGACAGCCGAGGACTATGGCTACACCTTC.

V gene TRBV5-4 combines with J gene TRBJ2-5, with a weak D call TRBD1 (6 bases). CDR1 and CDR2 from the germline V gene are SGHNT and YYREEE (reference sequence). Trimming left V 10 bases short and J 2 bases short, with 15 bases between. This CDR3 region has 13 residues. Written as DNA, the CDR3 is TGTGCCGGCAACTTGAGGGGGCAAGAGACCCAGTACTTC. This encodes CAGNLRGQETQYF.

The chain has TRBV6-2 or TRBV6-3 and TRBJ2-7; D possibly uses TRBD1 or TRBD2 (5 bases each). CDR1 is MNHEY, CDR2 SVGEGT, per germline. V lost 6 bases, J lost 5 bases, and 17 bases lay in between. The CDR3 consists of 14 residues. The CDR3 bases are TGTGCCAGCAGGGACCGAGAGAGGGGAGACGAGCAGTACTTC. Residues: CASRDRERGDEQYF.

The chain employs TRBV19 and TRBJ2-7; 7 nucleotides line up with TRBD2. The CDR3 is made up of 16 amino acids. The germline V gene has CDR1 LNHDA and CDR2 SQIVND (reference sequence). CDR3 amino acids: CTCSISRTGGGHEQYF. CDR3 bases: TGTACCTGTAGTATCTCTCGGACGGGAGGAGGGCACGAGCAGTACTTC.

The V gene is TRBV6-1, the J gene TRBJ1-5; the match to TRBD1 covers 8 bases. The germline CDR1 and CDR2 sequences are MNHNS and SASEGT. Losses at the gene ends were 6 bases for V and 16 bases for J; bases not matched to a gene: 14. The CDR3 is made up of 13 amino acids. The CDR3 DNA sequence: TGTGCCAGCAGGGACAGGGACATTCAGCCCTATCATTTT. Translating gives CASRDRDIQPYHF.

The sample holds many counts of this clonotype. The chain links TRBV30 to TRBJ2-7; D may match TRBD1 or TRBD2 (5 bases each). CDR1 GTSNPN and CDR2 SVGIG come from the germline V gene (reference sequence). Trimming removed 2 bases at V and 1 base at J, with 12 bases between. The CDR3 is made up of 14 amino acids. The CDR3 nucleotides are TGTGCCTGGAGTATTGGGACCACATCCTACGAGCAGTACTTC. Encoded protein: CAWSIGTTSYEQYF.

Concerning this clonotype itself: At one end the junction does not follow the germline gene, possibly because of a read error. The rearrangement uses TRBV11-3 and TRBJ2-2; a possible D gene is TRBD2 (6 bases). Germline V CDR1 and CDR2: SGHNT, YENEEA. The CDR3 has 12 residues. CDR3 in amino acids: CGNSPYGGEPFF. The CDR3 DNA is TGTGGCAACAGCCCTTACGGCGGGGAGCCGTTTTTT.

In the case of this clonotype: In this CDR3 the conserved last residue, phenylalanine or tryptophan, is missing, so a read error is likely. V usage is TRBV6-1 and J usage is TRBJ2-7; TRBD2 matches at 10 bases. CDR3 length equals 13 residues. Germline V CDR1 and CDR2: MNHNS, SASEGT. The CDR3 loop is CARSASGRYEQYS. As DNA, the CDR3 is TGTGCCCGCAGTGCTAGCGGGAGATACGAGCAGTACTCC.

As concerns this clonotype: A much larger clone lies a single base off, so this may be a read error. The V gene is TRBV5-4, the J gene TRBJ2-3; TRBD2 matches at 12 bases. Germline values: CDR1 SGHNT, CDR2 YYREEE (reference sequence). The CDR3 contains 16 residues. CDR3 sequence (DNA): TGTGCCAGCAGCTTGGGACTAGCGGGAGACACAGATACGCAGTGTTTT. Its protein product is CASSLGLAGDTDTQCF. The full variable domain, rest sourced from reference TRBV5-4 and TRBJ2-3, is ETGVTQSPTHLIKTRGQQVTLRCSSQSGHNTVSWYQQALGQGPQFIFQYYREEENGRGNFPPRFSGLQFPNYSSELNVNALELDDSALYLCASSLGLAGDTDTQCFGPGTRLTVL.

The sample holds many counts of this clonotype. Being one base from a much bigger clone, this may be a read error. V is TRBV10-3 and J is TRBJ2-1, with 9 bases fitting TRBD2. The trim removed 3 bases at V and 9 bases at J, leaving 6 bases unmatched. The CDR3 runs 14 residues. CDR1 is ENHRY and CDR2 is SYGVKD in the germline V gene. In DNA, the CDR3 is TGTGCCATCAGTGATAGAGGCGGGGGGGGTGAGCAGTTCTTC. Encoded protein: CAISDRGGGGEQFF.

The rearrangement links TRBV12-3 or TRBV12-4 to TRBJ2-1; D gene uncertain. V was trimmed by 2 bases and J by 9 bases, leaving 14 bases between them. This CDR3 region has 14 residues. CDR3: CASSLSSVAIEQFF. The CDR3 bases are TGTGCCAGCAGTTTATCCTCGGTGGCGATTGAGCAGTTCTTC.

This clonotype was found many times. This chain connects TRBV5-1 to TRBJ1-1; D gene unclear. V was shortened by 4 bases and J by 3 bases, with 4 bases between the two germline ends. Germline CDR1 and CDR2: SGHRS and YFSETQ. The CDR3 consists of 11 residues. CDR3 coding DNA: TGCGCCAGCAGCCAGCACACTGAAGCTTTCTTT. It is translated as CASSQHTEAFF. Drawing the rest from reference TRBV5-1 and TRBJ1-1, the complete variable domain is KAGVTQTPRYLIKTRGQQVTLSCSPISGHRSVSWYQQTPGQGLQFLFEYFSETQRNKGNFPGRFSGRQFSNSRSEMNVSTLELGDSALYLCASSQHTEAFFGQGTRLTVV.

With respect to this clonotype: A much larger clone lies a single base off, so this may be a read error. The chain uses TRBV5-1 and TRBJ2-2; 10 positions agree with TRBD2. The CDR3 has 13 amino acids. Per the germline V gene, CDR1 is SGHRS and CDR2 is YFSETQ. CDR3 residues: CPSSGREIGELFF. The CDR3 DNA reads as TGCCCCAGCAGCGGGAGGGAAATCGGGGAGCTGTTTTTT.

There are a few counts of this clonotype. With a much larger clone just one base away, this may be a read error. This chain connects TRBV6-5 to TRBJ2-7, with 7 bases fitting TRBD1. CDR1 is MNHEY, CDR2 SVGAGI, per germline. CDR3 length equals 15 residues. CDR3 bases: TGTGCCAGCAGTTACTCTAGGGACAGCCCCTACAAGCAGTACTTC. Amino acids: CASSYSRDSPYKQYF.

This chain uses TRBV28 with TRBJ2-1; D perhaps matches TRBD2 (6 bases). This CDR3 region has 15 residues. Germline V gene sequence: CDR1 MDHEN, CDR2 SYDVKM. V lost 5 bases and J 1 base, leaving 12 bases between the germline ends. CDR3 sequence (DNA): TGTGCCAGCAGTCCAACTAGCAGGTCCTACAATGAGCAGTTCTTC. The encoded protein is CASSPTSRSYNEQFF.

With regard to this clonotype: One end of the junction varies from germline; a read error may be responsible. J is TRBJ2-1 and V is TRBV4-1; the D is unclear. Per the germline V gene, CDR1 is MGHRA and CDR2 is YSYEKL. This CDR3 has 13 amino acids. CDR3 loop: CPSSSSPGLEQFF. The CDR3 nucleotides are TGCCCCAGCAGCTCCTCCCCCGGGTTGGAGCAGTTCTTC.

To note about this clonotype: Its ends do not fully match the called genes, so a read error is possible. In DNA, the CDR3 is TGCGCCAGAAGCTTGGTCGAGGCCGGGGAGCTGTTATTT. Amino acids: CARSLVEAGELLF. J is TRBJ2-2 and V is TRBV5-1, with a possible D match to TRBD2 (5 bases). The length of the CDR3 is 13 residues. In germline, CDR1 is SGHRS, CDR2 YFSETQ.

To note about this clonotype: Lacking the conserved final phenylalanine or tryptophan, this CDR3 likely reflects a read error. The V and J genes are TRBV11-2 and TRBJ2-5; D is perhaps TRBD1 (6 bases). The V and J ends lost 1 base and 2 bases respectively, with 17 bases between them. Germline assignment: CDR1 SGHAT and CDR2 FQNNGV. This CDR3 contains 17 residues. Written as DNA, the CDR3 is TGTGCCAGCAGCTTAGTTTGTGGGGGCAGTCGGCAAGAGACCCAGTACTCC. It is translated as CASSLVCGGSRQETQYS.

This clonotype was detected once. The conserved closing phenylalanine or tryptophan is absent in this CDR3, likely reflecting a read error. The chain carries TRBV28 and TRBJ2-1; 9 nucleotides agree with TRBD1. CDR3 length: 15 residues. CDR1 is MDHEN and CDR2 is SYDVKM in the germline V gene. V shed 5 bases, J shed 2 bases, and the junction held 4 bases outside the gene matches. The CDR3 reads CASSRRTGAYNEQFL. As DNA, the CDR3 is TGTGCCAGCAGTAGGCGGACAGGGGCCTACAATGAGCAGTTCTTA.